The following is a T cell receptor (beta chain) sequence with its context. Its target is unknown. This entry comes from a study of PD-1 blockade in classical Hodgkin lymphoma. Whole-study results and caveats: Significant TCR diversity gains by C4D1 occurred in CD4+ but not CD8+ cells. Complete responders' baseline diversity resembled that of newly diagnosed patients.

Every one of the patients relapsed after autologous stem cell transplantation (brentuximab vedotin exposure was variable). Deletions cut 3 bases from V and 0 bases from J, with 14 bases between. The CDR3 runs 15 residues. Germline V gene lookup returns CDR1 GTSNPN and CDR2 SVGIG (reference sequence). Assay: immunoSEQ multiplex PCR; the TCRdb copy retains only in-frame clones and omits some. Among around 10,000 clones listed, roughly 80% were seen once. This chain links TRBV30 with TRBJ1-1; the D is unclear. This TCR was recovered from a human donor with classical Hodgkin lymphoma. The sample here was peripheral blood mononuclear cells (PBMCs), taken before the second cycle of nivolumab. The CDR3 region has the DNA TGTGCCTGGAGCGCGAAGACGGGCATGAACACTGAAGCTTTCTTT. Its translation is CAWSAKTGMNTEAFF.